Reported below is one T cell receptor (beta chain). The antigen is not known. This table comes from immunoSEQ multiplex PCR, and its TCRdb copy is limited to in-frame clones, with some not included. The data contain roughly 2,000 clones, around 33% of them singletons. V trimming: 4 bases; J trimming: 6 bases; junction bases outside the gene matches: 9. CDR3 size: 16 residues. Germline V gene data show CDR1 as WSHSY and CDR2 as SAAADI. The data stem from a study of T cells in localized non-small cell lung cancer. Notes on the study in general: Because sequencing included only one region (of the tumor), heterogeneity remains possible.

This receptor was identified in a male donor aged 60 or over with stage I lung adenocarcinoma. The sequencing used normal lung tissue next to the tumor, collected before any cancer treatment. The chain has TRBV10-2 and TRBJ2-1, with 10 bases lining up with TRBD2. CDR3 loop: CASSANGLAGVNEQFF. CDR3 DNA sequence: TGCGCCAGCAGTGCTAACGGTCTAGCGGGAGTCAATGAGCAGTTCTTC.